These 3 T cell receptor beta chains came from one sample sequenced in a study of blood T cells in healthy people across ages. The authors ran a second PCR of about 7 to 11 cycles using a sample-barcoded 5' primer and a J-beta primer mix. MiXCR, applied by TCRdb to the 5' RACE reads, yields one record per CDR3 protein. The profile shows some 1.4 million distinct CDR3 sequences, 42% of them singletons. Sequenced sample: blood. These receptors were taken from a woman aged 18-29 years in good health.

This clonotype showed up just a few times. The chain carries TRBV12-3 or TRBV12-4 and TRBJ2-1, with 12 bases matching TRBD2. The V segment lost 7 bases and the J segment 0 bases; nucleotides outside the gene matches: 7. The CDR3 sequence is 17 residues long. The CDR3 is CASTLAGGILSYNEQFF. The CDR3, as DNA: TGTGCCAGCACCCTAGCGGGGGGGATCCTCTCCTACAATGAGCAGTTCTTC.

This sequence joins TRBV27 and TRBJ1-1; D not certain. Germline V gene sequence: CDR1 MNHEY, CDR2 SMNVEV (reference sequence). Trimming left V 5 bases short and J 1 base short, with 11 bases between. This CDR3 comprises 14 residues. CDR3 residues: CASSRGIGNTEAFF. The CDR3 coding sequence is TGTGCCAGCAGTCGAGGTATTGGGAACACTGAAGCTTTCTTT.

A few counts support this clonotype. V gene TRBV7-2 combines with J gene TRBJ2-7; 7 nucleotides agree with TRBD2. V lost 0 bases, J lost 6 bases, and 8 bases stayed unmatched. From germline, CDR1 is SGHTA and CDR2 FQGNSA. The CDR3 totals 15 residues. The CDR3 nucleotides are TGTGCCAGCAGCTTAGCGTGGGCTAGCGGAGGCGAGCAGTACTTC. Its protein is CASSLAWASGGEQYF.